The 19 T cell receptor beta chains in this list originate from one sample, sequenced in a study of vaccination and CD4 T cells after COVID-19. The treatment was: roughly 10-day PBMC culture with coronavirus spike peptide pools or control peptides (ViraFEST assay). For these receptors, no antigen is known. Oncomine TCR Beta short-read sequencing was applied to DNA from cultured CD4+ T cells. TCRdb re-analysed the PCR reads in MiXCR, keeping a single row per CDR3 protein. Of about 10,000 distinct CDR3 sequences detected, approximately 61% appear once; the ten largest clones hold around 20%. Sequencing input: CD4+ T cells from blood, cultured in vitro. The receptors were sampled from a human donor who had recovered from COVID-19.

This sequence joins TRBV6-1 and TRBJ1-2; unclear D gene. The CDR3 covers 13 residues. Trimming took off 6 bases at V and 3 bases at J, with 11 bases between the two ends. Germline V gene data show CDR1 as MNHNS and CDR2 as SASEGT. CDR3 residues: CASSPRPDYGYTF. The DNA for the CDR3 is TGTGCCAGCAGCCCCCGCCCAGACTATGGCTACACCTTC.

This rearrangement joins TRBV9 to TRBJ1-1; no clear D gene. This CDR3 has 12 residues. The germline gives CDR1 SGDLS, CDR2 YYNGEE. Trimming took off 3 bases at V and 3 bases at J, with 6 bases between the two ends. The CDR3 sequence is CASSGGDTEAFF. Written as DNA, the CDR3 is TGTGCCAGCAGCGGCGGGGACACTGAAGCTTTCTTT.

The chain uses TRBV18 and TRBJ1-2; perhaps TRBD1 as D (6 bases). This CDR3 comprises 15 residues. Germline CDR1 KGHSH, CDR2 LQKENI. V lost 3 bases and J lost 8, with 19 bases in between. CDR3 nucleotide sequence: TGTGCCAGCTCACCGGACAGCCCCACGGGGGTGGGCTACACCTTC. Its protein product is CASSPDSPTGVGYTF.

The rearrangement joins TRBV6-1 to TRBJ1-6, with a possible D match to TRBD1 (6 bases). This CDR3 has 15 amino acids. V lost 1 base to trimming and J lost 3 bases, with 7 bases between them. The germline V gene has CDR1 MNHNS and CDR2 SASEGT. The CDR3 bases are TGTGCCAGCAGTGAAGAGGGGGGCTATAATTCACCCCTCCACTTT. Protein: CASSEEGGYNSPLHF.

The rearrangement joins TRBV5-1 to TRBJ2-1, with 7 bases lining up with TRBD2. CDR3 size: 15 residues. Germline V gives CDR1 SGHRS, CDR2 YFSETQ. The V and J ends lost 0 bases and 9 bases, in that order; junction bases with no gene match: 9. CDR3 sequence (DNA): TGCGCCAGCAGCTTGGATGTCCTAGCGGTGGGTGAGCAGTTCTTC. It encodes CASSLDVLAVGEQFF.

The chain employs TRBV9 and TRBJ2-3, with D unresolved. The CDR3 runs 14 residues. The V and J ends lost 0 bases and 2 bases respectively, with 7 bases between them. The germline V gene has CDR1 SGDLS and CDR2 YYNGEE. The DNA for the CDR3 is TGTGCCAGCAGCGTAGCCTACCCCACAGATACGCAGTATTTT. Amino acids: CASSVAYPTDTQYF.

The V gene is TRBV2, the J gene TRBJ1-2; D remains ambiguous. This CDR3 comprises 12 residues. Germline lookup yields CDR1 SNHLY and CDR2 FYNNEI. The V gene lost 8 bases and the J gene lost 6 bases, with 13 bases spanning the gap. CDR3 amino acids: CASQRTVDGYTF. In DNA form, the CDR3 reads TGTGCCAGCCAACGGACGGTGGATGGCTACACCTTC.

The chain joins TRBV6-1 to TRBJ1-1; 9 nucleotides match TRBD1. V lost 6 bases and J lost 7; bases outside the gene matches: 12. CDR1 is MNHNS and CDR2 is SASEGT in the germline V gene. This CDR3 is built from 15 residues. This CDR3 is CASRSPPGQGLEAFF. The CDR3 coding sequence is TGTGCCAGCAGATCCCCCCCGGGACAGGGACTTGAAGCTTTCTTT.

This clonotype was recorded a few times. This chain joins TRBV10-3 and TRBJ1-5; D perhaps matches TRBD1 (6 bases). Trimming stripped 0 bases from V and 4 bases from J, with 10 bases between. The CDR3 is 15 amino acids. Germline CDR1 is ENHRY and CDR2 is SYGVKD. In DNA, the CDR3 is TGTGCCATCAGTGAGTCGACAGGAAGAAATCAGCCCCAGCATTTT. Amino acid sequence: CAISESTGRNQPQHF.

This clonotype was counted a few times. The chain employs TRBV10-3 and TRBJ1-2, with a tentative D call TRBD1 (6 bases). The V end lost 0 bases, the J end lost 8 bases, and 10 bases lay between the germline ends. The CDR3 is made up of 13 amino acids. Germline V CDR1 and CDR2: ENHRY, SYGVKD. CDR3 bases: TGTGCCATCAGTGAGTCGGGGGGCAGGGGCTACACCTTC. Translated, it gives CAISESGGRGYTF.

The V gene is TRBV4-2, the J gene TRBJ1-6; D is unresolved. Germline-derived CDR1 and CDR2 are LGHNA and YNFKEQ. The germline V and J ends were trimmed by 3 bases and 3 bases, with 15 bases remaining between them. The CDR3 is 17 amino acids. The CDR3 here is CASSQVGLGIYNSPLHF. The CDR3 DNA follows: TGTGCCAGCAGCCAGGTGGGGTTAGGGATCTATAATTCACCCCTCCACTTT.

CDR3 DNA: TGTGCCCGCCGGGAGGGGGTTAATTCACCCCTCCACTTT. Its translation is CARREGVNSPLHF. The rearrangement links TRBV30 to TRBJ1-6, with a tentative D call TRBD1 (6 bases). Deletions cut 8 bases from V and 6 bases from J, with 14 bases between. The CDR3 runs to 13 residues. Germline V gives CDR1 GTSNPN, CDR2 SVGIG (reference sequence).

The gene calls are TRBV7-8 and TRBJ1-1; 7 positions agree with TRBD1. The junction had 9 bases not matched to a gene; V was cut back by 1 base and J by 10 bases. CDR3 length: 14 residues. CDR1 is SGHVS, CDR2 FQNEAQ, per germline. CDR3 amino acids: CASSLDARGTRAFF. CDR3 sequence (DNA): TGTGCCAGCAGCTTAGACGCCAGGGGGACCCGAGCTTTCTTT.

CDR3 loop: CASSLVSEGPHEQYF. In DNA form, the CDR3 reads TGTGCCAGCAGTTTAGTCAGTGAAGGGCCACACGAGCAGTACTTC. The chain uses TRBV12-3 or TRBV12-4 and TRBJ2-7; D unclear. Trimming removed 1 base from V and 5 bases from J, with 15 bases in between. CDR3 length: 15 amino acids.

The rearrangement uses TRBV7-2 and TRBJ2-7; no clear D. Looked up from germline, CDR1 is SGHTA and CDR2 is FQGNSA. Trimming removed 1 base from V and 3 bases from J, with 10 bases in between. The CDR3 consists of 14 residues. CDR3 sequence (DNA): TGTGCCAGCAGCTTAGATAACAGATTCTACGAGCAGTACTTC. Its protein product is CASSLDNRFYEQYF.

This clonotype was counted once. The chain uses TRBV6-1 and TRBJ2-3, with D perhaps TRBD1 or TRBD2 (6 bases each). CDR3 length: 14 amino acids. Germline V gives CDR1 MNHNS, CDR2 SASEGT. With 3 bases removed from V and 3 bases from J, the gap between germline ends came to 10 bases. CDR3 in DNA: TGTGCCAGCAGTGATGGGGGGCCGACAGATACGCAGTATTTT. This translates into CASSDGGPTDTQYF.

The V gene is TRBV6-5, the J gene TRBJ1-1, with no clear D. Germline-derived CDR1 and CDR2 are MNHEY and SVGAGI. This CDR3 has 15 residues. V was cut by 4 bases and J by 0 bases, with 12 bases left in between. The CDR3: CASSSPLGMNTEAFF. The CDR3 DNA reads TGTGCCAGCAGTTCCCCCCTAGGTATGAACACTGAAGCTTTCTTT.

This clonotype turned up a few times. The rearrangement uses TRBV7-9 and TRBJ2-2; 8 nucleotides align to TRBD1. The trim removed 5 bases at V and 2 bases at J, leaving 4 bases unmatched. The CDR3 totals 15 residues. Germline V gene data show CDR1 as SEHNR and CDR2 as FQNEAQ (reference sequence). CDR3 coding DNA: TGTGCCAGCAGCCCTGGACAGGGAAACACCGGGGAGCTGTTTTTT. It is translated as CASSPGQGNTGELFF.

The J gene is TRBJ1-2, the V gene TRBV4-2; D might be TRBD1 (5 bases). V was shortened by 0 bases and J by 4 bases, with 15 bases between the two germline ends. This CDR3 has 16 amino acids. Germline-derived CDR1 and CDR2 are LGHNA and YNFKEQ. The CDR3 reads CASSQDRRGAAYGYTF. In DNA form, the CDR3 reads TGTGCCAGCAGCCAAGATCGTAGAGGGGCTGCCTATGGCTACACCTTC.